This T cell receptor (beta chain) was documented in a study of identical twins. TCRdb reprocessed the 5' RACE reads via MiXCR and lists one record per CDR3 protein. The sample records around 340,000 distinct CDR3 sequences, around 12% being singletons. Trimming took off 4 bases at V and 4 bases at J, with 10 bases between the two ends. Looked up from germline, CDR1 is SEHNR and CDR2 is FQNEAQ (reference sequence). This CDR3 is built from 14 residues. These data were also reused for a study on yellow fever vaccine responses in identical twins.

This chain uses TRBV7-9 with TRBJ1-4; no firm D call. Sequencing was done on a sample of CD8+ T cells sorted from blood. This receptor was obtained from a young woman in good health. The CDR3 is CASSYLGVNEKLFF. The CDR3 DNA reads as TGTGCCAGCAGCTACCTAGGTGTTAATGAAAAACTGTTTTTT. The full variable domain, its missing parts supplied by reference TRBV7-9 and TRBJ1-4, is DTGVSQNPRHKITKRGQNVTFRCDPISEHNRLYWYRQTLGQGPEFLTYFQNEAQLEKSRLLSDRFSAERPKGSFSTLEIQRTEQGDSAMYLCASSYLGVNEKLFFGSGTQLSVL.